These 21 T cell receptor beta chains originate from one sample sequenced in a study of response to subunit inactivated influenza vaccine. TCRdb re-derived calls from the RT-PCR reads in MiXCR, one entry per CDR3 protein. The repertoire consists of about 520,000 distinct CDR3 sequences, with less than 7.5% occurring once and the leading ten covering about an eighth. Source: PBMCs from blood, taken around 2 years after vaccination. Every receptor here comes from a man aged 50-75 years who received an inactivated influenza vaccine.

This clonotype has just a few counts. V gene TRBV4-2 combines with J gene TRBJ1-6; D is undetermined. The V and J ends lost 1 base and 7 bases respectively, with 11 bases between them. The CDR3 spans 15 residues. Germline V gene data show CDR1 as LGHNA and CDR2 as YNFKEQ. This chain's CDR3 is CASSQVGGFNSPLHF. The CDR3 nucleotides are TGTGCCAGCAGCCAAGTGGGAGGGTTCAATTCACCCCTCCACTTT.

This clonotype has a count of ten or more. The chain employs TRBV6-2 or TRBV6-3 and TRBJ1-5; D unclear. This CDR3 is 14 amino acids long. Germline V gene sequence: CDR1 MNHEY, CDR2 SVGEGT. V was shortened by 0 bases and J by 0 bases, with 3 bases between the two germline ends. CDR3 DNA: TGTGCCAGCAGTTACTCTAATAGCAATCAGCCCCAGCATTTT. Amino acids: CASSYSNSNQPQHF.

The rearrangement uses TRBV4-3 and TRBJ2-5, with D possibly called TRBD1 or TRBD2 (5 bases each). This CDR3 has 14 amino acids. The V and J ends lost 0 bases and 3 bases respectively, with 8 bases between them. Germline values: CDR1 LGHNA, CDR2 YSLEER. The CDR3, as DNA: TGCGCCAGCAGCCAAGATTGGGGGAAAGAGACCCAGTACTTC. Protein product: CASSQDWGKETQYF.

In this sample, this clonotype turned up a few times. The chain joins TRBV20-1 to TRBJ2-1; possibly TRBD2 for D (6 bases). CDR1 is DFQATT and CDR2 is SNEGSKA in the germline V gene (reference sequence). V was cut by 6 bases and J by 3 bases, with 12 bases left in between. The CDR3 consists of 13 residues. CDR3 sequence: CSANRGSYNEQFF. Written as DNA, the CDR3 is TGCAGTGCCAACCGGGGGAGCTACAATGAGCAGTTCTTC.

This clonotype was seen only a few times. The chain joins TRBV29-1 to TRBJ2-7; 11 nucleotides match TRBD1. V dropped 3 bases and J dropped 2; count of bases not matched to a gene: 6. The CDR3 extends over 15 amino acids. The germline V gene encodes CDR1 SQVTM and CDR2 ANQGSEA. The CDR3 loop reads CSVEERDRGTYEQYF. CDR3 sequence (DNA): TGCAGCGTTGAGGAACGGGACAGGGGGACCTACGAGCAGTACTTC.

This clonotype was seen a few times. Here the CDR3 reads CASSLVSRGWADTQYF. The CDR3 DNA reads as TGTGCCAGCAGTTTGGTGTCGAGGGGTTGGGCAGATACGCAGTATTTT. V gene TRBV28 combines with J gene TRBJ2-3; TRBD1 or TRBD2 may be the D gene (5 bases each). The CDR3 is 16 amino acids. The ends were cut back, 3 bases at V and 4 bases at J, with 17 bases in the middle. The germline V gene has CDR1 MDHEN and CDR2 SYDVKM.

This clonotype was recorded many times. The rearrangement joins TRBV4-1 to TRBJ2-1, with TRBD2 matching 9 bases. Germline CDR1 MGHRA, CDR2 YSYEKL. CDR3 length equals 15 residues. The trim removed 0 bases at V and 8 bases at J, leaving 5 bases unmatched. CDR3 coding DNA: TGCGCCAGCAGCCAAGAAGCTAGCGGGATCTATGAGCAGTTCTTC. It yields the protein CASSQEASGIYEQFF.

This clonotype was counted at least ten times. V gene TRBV29-1 combines with J gene TRBJ1-2; 7 nucleotides align to TRBD1. The CDR3 length is 12 residues. V shed 5 bases, J shed 4 bases, and the junction held 4 bases outside the gene matches. From germline, CDR1 is SQVTM and CDR2 ANQGSEA. The CDR3 coding sequence is TGCAGCGTTCAGGGGGGTGGCTATGGCTACACCTTC. As protein: CSVQGGGYGYTF.

This clonotype was picked up many times. The rearrangement joins TRBV10-3 to TRBJ2-2; D not resolved. The CDR3 runs 16 residues. Germline V gives CDR1 ENHRY, CDR2 SYGVKD. V was cut by 0 bases and J by 0 bases, with 8 bases left in between. The CDR3 nucleotides are TGTGCCATCAGTGAGTCAGACACCTCGAACACCGGGGAGCTGTTTTTT. Protein: CAISESDTSNTGELFF.

This clonotype was found a few times. This CDR3 reads CATTGQGYEQYF. As DNA, the CDR3 is TGTGCCACTACGGGACAGGGTTATGAGCAGTACTTC. This chain uses TRBV10-3 with TRBJ2-7, with 9 positions matching TRBD1. This CDR3 spans 12 amino acids. With V trimmed by 10 bases and J by 7 bases, 8 bases remained unmatched. Per germline, CDR1 ENHRY and CDR2 SYGVKD.

J is TRBJ2-1 and V is TRBV12-3 or TRBV12-4; D is ambiguous. The CDR3 sequence is 16 residues long. The V end lost 3 bases, the J end lost 2 bases, and 14 bases lay between the germline ends. The CDR3: CASSLFGTAPYNEQFF. The CDR3 DNA sequence: TGTGCCAGCAGTTTGTTCGGTACAGCACCCTACAATGAGCAGTTCTTC.

The sample holds a few counts of this clonotype. This chain connects TRBV21-1 to TRBJ1-2; the table assigns TRBD1, which was not confirmed against the DNA. TRBV21-1 is tagged as a pseudogene. CDR3 size: 16 residues. The CDR3, as DNA: TGTGCCAGCAGCAAAGAAAGACAGGGGGTGTGGTATGGCTACACCTTC. Residues: CASSKERQGVWYGYTF.

The V and J genes are TRBV7-9 and TRBJ2-7; 12 bases map to TRBD2. The J segment lost 4 bases and the V segment lost 4 bases, leaving 5 bases of the junction unmatched. Germline values: CDR1 SEHNR, CDR2 FQNEAQ (reference sequence). CDR3 size: 15 residues. CDR3 bases: TGTGCCAGCAGCTCGTGGACTAGCGGGAAATACGAGCAGTACTTC. Its translation: CASSSWTSGKYEQYF.

This clonotype was detected a few times. The chain recombines TRBV7-9 with TRBJ1-1, with D maybe TRBD1 (6 bases). Germline V gene data show CDR1 as SEHNR and CDR2 as FQNEAQ (reference sequence). The germline V and J ends were trimmed by 2 bases and 4 bases, with 11 bases remaining between them. The CDR3 has 14 residues. The CDR3 region is CASSLLGGFTEAFF. The DNA of the CDR3 is TGTGCCAGCAGCTTACTAGGGGGTTTCACTGAAGCTTTCTTT.

The sample holds a few counts of this clonotype. V and J are TRBV7-2 and TRBJ1-4; a possible D gene is TRBD1 (5 bases). Trimming removed 1 base at V and 5 bases at J, with 11 bases between. The V gene's germline CDR1 is SGHTA and CDR2 FQGNSA. The CDR3 sequence is 15 residues long. CDR3 DNA: TGTGCCAGCAGCTTAGGAGGGACGCGGAATGAAAAACTGTTTTTT. This encodes CASSLGGTRNEKLFF. The variable domain in full, with the rest retrieved from reference TRBV7-2 and TRBJ1-4, is GAGVSQSPSNKVTEKGKDVELRCDPISGHTALYWYRQSLGQGLEFLIYFQGNSAPDKSGLPSDRFSAERTGGSVSTLTIQRTQQEDSAVYLCASSLGGTRNEKLFFGSGTQLSVL.

At least ten counts were recorded for this clonotype. The chain is built from TRBV19 and TRBJ1-1; TRBD1 aligns across 7 bases. The germline V gene has CDR1 LNHDA and CDR2 SQIVND (reference sequence). J gave up 6 bases and V 4 bases, and 5 bases lay outside the gene matches. This CDR3 is 13 amino acids long. The CDR3 here is CASSTTGLAEAFF. The CDR3 nucleotides read TGTGCCAGTAGTACGACAGGGTTGGCTGAAGCTTTCTTT.

The rearrangement joins TRBV5-1 to TRBJ2-7; possibly TRBD1 or TRBD2 for D (6 bases each). The length of the CDR3 is 15 residues. Germline assignment: CDR1 SGHRS and CDR2 YFSETQ. The V end lost 5 bases, the J end lost 5 bases, and 20 bases lay between the germline ends. Here the CDR3 DNA reads TGCGCCAGCAGTCGCCGGGCGGTGGGGGGCGACGAGCAGTACTTC. It translates to CASSRRAVGGDEQYF.

This chain uses TRBV5-4 with TRBJ2-4; D remains ambiguous. V was pared by 0 bases and J by 0 bases, with 22 bases between. CDR3 size: 20 residues. Germline loops: CDR1 SGHNT, CDR2 YYREEE (reference sequence). The CDR3 region is CASSLAVRPYSLLAKNIQYF. As DNA, the CDR3 is TGTGCCAGCAGCTTGGCCGTCAGACCGTACTCTCTCTTAGCCAAAAACATTCAGTACTTC.

This clonotype was observed at least ten times. This sequence joins TRBV11-2 and TRBJ2-7; 9 bases match TRBD1. Per the germline V gene, CDR1 is SGHAT and CDR2 is FQNNGV. The CDR3 sequence is 14 residues long. With 1 base clipped from V and 4 bases from J, the junction kept 2 bases outside the gene matches. The DNA of the CDR3 is TGTGCCAGCAGCTTAGGGGACAGGGAATACGAGCAGTACTTC. Its protein is CASSLGDREYEQYF.

This clonotype was counted ten times or more. V gene TRBV6-1 combines with J gene TRBJ2-2; D unclear. The V gene lost 6 bases and the J gene lost 3 bases, with 8 bases spanning the gap. The CDR3 is 13 amino acids. The germline V gene encodes CDR1 MNHNS and CDR2 SASEGT. CDR3 sequence (DNA): TGTGCCAGCAGGAGAAGTCACACCGGGGAGCTGTTTTTT. It is translated as CASRRSHTGELFF.

The sample holds a few counts of this clonotype. The rearrangement uses TRBV7-2 and TRBJ1-3; 11 nucleotides align to TRBD1. This CDR3 spans 15 amino acids. CDR1 and CDR2 from the germline V gene are SGHTA and FQGNSA. V lost 0 bases to trimming and J lost 8 bases; unmatched junction nucleotides: 3. This CDR3 is CASSLAGQGGHTIYF. CDR3 DNA: TGTGCCAGCAGCTTAGCGGGACAGGGGGGACACACCATATATTTT. The full variable domain, in which reference TRBV7-2 and TRBJ1-3 provide the parts outside the CDR3, is GAGVSQSPSNKVTEKGKDVELRCDPISGHTALYWYRQSLGQGLEFLIYFQGNSAPDKSGLPSDRFSAERTGGSVSTLTIQRTQQEDSAVYLCASSLAGQGGHTIYFGEGSWLTVV.